Each of the 11 T cell receptor beta chains below was sequenced from the same sample in a study of cytomegalovirus exposure and HLA in healthy donors. Primers for the PCR totalled 60 Vbeta and 13 Jbeta. Profiled with immunoSEQ multiplex PCR; TCRdb holds only in-frame clones, not every one. The repertoire has around 50,000 clones, around 80% of them found once; the top ten carry 8.1%. The sample was PBMCs. The receptors derive from a man aged 25 to 45 in good health and CMV-seropositive.

This clone was seen only a few times. The chain joins TRBV28 to TRBJ1-1; D is unclear. The CDR3 extends over 15 amino acids. Per the germline V gene, CDR1 is MDHEN and CDR2 is SYDVKM. V lost 4 bases to trimming and J lost 3 bases, with 15 bases between them. The CDR3 here is CASSSLDITDTEAFF. CDR3 DNA: TGTGCCAGCAGTTCTCTCGACATAACTGACACTGAAGCTTTCTTT.

The genes are TRBV27 and TRBJ2-1; 9 positions match TRBD2. Germline V gene sequence: CDR1 MNHEY, CDR2 SMNVEV (reference sequence). J lost 2 bases, V lost 6 bases, and 8 bases had no gene match. This CDR3 is 16 amino acids long. The CDR3 nucleotides are TGTGCCAGCAGGGCGACTAGCGGAGGAACCTACAATGAGCAGTTCTTC. Translation gives CASRATSGGTYNEQFF.

The V gene is TRBV7-3, the J gene TRBJ2-1, with a tentative D call TRBD1 (6 bases). The CDR3 consists of 13 residues. V lost 1 base to trimming and J lost 9 bases, with 10 bases between them. Germline CDR1 is SGHTA and CDR2 is FQGTGA. CDR3 nucleotide sequence: TGTGCCAGCAGCTTAAACGCCAGGGGTGAGCAGTTCTTC. This sequence encodes CASSLNARGEQFF.

This clone has only one observation. The rearrangement uses TRBV28 and TRBJ1-5; 10 nucleotides align to TRBD1. CDR3 size: 18 residues. Trimming removed 2 bases from V and 5 bases from J; junction bases left unmatched: 12. CDR1 is MDHEN, CDR2 SYDVKM, per germline. CDR3 bases: TGTGCCAGCAGTTTAATTCCGGGACAGGGGAATTGGGATCAGCCCCAGCATTTT. Amino acid sequence: CASSLIPGQGNWDQPQHF.

This chain uses TRBV5-4 with TRBJ2-7; no reliable D call. CDR1 is SGHNT, CDR2 YYREEE, per germline (reference sequence). Trimming pared 0 bases from V and 3 bases from J, leaving 7 bases between. The CDR3 is 13 residues long. Here the CDR3 reads CASSLGSLYEQYF. CDR3 bases: TGTGCCAGCAGCTTGGGGAGCCTCTACGAGCAGTACTTC.

The chain uses TRBV30 and TRBJ2-7; 16 nucleotides agree with TRBD2. From germline, CDR1 is GTSNPN and CDR2 SVGIG (reference sequence). J was trimmed by 4 bases and V by 0 bases; bases with no gene match: 9. The CDR3 covers 18 residues. Written as DNA, the CDR3 is TGTGCCTGGAGTGTACTGGGACTAGCGGGGGGGGCCCCATACGAGCAGTACTTC. Its translation is CAWSVLGLAGGAPYEQYF.

This clone occurred a few times. The chain uses TRBV5-4 and TRBJ2-2, with TRBD2 identical over 10 bases. V lost 5 bases, J lost 4 bases, and 5 bases stayed unmatched. The CDR3 spans 15 residues. The germline V gene has CDR1 SGHNT and CDR2 YYREEE (reference sequence). In DNA form, the CDR3 reads TGTGCCAGCAGAAGTAGCGGGGGGACCACCGGGGAGCTGTTTTTT. It specifies CASRSSGGTTGELFF.

The chain employs TRBV6-5 and TRBJ2-7, with 12 bases identical to TRBD1. The CDR3 runs to 14 residues. The junction had 6 bases not matched to a gene; V was cut back by 7 bases and J by 5 bases. CDR1 and CDR2 (germline): MNHEY, SVGAGI. The CDR3 nucleotides are TGTGCCAGCACCCCCCGGGACAGGGGGCACGAGCAGTACTTC. Protein product: CASTPRDRGHEQYF.

The genes are TRBV7-3 and TRBJ2-7; D is uncertain. Germline V gives CDR1 SGHTA, CDR2 FQGTGA. This CDR3 spans 14 amino acids. V was shortened by 1 base and J by 4 bases, with 11 bases between the two germline ends. For the CDR3, the DNA is TGTGCCAGCAGCTTAAATCACAACGGGTACGAGCAGTACTTC. The encoded protein is CASSLNHNGYEQYF.

The chain combines TRBV20-1 with TRBJ2-7, with a possible D match to TRBD1 (5 bases). The CDR3 contains 11 residues. Germline V gene sequence: CDR1 DFQATT, CDR2 SNEGSKA (reference sequence). The V gene lost 3 bases and the J gene lost 2 bases, with 5 bases spanning the gap. The CDR3 nucleotides read TGCAGTGCTAGGGACACCTACGAGCAGTACTTC. Its translation is CSARDTYEQYF.

V gene TRBV28 combines with J gene TRBJ2-1; no firm D call. V lost 3 bases, J lost 9 bases, and 3 bases lay in between. Germline V CDR1 and CDR2: MDHEN, SYDVKM. The CDR3 sequence is 10 residues long. This CDR3 is CASSFSEQFF. CDR3 bases: TGTGCCAGCAGTTTTAGTGAGCAGTTCTTC.